This T cell receptor (beta chain) was profiled in a study of post-analysis software for immune sequencing data. The wider study: The disease courses spanned relapsing-remitting, secondary progressive and progressive-relapsing forms of multiple sclerosis. Study findings and constraints: Diversity measured as normalized Chao1 was significantly lower in multiple sclerosis patients than in controls. Patients showed TRBV5-6, TRBV5-1 and TRBV20-1 among four to six TRBV segments more frequent than in controls.

Looked up from germline, CDR1 is LGHNA and CDR2 is YNFKEQ. V dropped 0 bases and J dropped 2; count of bases not matched to a gene: 4. The CDR3 loop spans 16 amino acids. Notes on this clonotype: Its antigen is unknown.

Incorporated into the TCR beta cDNA libraries were unique molecular identifiers, which served to reduce PCR and sequencing biases. T cells numbering roughly 0.9 to 10 million yielded cDNA molecules that totaled about 500,000. TCRdb itself ran the PCR reads through MiXCR, one entry per CDR3 protein. The table records about 820,000 distinct CDR3 sequences, 53% of them present only once. The chain joins TRBV4-2 to TRBJ2-5; 9 bases align to TRBD1. The receptor comes from a girl aged 5-17 years with multiple sclerosis. Input material: blood. CDR3 DNA sequence: TGTGCCAGCAGCCAAGAGGGACAGGGTACACAAGAGACCCAGTACTTC. Its protein product is CASSQEGQGTQETQYF.